This TCR beta chain came from a study of brain T cells in children with intractable seizures. Study-wide results and caveats: Pre- and post-surgery blood differed in depth, so pre-surgery absences may be undersampling. HCMV serostatus was not known, and viral specificity came from CDR3 similarity only.

V lost 7 bases and J lost 1, with 13 bases in between. Germline V gene data show CDR1 as SQVTM and CDR2 as ANQGSEA. CDR3 size: 14 residues. Stated time point: blood from clinic visit 5 months post-surgery; TSC patient then seizure free. Surgery cases with the highest brain T cell transcript signatures were chosen for sequencing. As to this clone: Its antigen remains unidentified.

Assay used: immunoSEQ multiplex PCR; TCRdb lists only in-frame clones, some missing. The data show hundreds of thousands of clones, with over 90% seen just once and roughly 5.7% held by the top ten. This sequence was found in a boy in the first two years of life with tuberous sclerosis and intractable seizures. Specimen: peripheral blood, collected 4 to 5 months after surgery. This chain connects TRBV29-1 to TRBJ2-2, with D perhaps matching TRBD2 (5 bases). The CDR3 is CSAGRLQNTGELFF. The CDR3 DNA sequence: TGCAGCGCCGGACGACTACAGAACACCGGGGAGCTGTTTTTT.